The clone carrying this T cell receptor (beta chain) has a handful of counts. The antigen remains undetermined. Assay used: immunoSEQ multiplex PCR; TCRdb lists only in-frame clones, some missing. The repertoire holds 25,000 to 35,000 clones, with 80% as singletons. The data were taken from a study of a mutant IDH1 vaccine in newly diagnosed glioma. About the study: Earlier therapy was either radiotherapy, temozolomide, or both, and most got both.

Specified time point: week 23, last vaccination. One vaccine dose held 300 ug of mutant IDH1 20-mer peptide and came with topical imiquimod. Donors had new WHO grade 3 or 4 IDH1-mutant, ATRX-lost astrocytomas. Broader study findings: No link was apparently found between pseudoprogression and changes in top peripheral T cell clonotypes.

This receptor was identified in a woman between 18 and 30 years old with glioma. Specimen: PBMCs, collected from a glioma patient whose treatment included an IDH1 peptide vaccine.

The CDR3 DNA is TGTGCCAGTAGTTATCGAGGGGGCAATGAGCAGTTCTTC. Amino acids: CASSYRGGNEQFF. The chain employs TRBV19 and TRBJ2-1; perhaps TRBD1 as D (6 bases). Germline-derived CDR1 and CDR2 are LNHDA and SQIVND (reference sequence). Trimming stripped 5 bases from V and 6 bases from J, with 11 bases between. CDR3 length equals 13 residues.